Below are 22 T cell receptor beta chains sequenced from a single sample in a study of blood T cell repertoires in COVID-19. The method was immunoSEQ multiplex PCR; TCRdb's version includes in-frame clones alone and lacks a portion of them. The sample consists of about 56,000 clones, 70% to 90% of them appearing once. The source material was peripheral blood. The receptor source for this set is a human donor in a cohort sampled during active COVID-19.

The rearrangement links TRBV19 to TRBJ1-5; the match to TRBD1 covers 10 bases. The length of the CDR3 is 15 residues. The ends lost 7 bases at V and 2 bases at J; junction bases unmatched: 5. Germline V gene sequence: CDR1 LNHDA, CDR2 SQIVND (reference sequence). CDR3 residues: CASTSTGGRNQPQHF. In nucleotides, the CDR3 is TGTGCCAGTACCTCGACAGGGGGCCGCAATCAGCCCCAGCATTTT.

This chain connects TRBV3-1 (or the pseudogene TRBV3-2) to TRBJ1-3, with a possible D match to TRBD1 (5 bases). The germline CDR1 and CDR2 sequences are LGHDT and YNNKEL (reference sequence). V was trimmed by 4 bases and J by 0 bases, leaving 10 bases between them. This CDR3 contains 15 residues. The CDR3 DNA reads TGTGCCAGCAGCCCACAGGCCTTCTCTGGAAACACCATATATTTT. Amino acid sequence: CASSPQAFSGNTIYF.

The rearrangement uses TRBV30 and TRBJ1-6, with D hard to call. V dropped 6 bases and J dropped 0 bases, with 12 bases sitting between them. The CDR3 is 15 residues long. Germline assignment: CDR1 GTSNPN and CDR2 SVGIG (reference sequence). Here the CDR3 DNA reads TGTGCCTGCCTTTCAAGGAGCTCCTATAATTCACCCCTCCACTTT. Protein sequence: CACLSRSSYNSPLHF.

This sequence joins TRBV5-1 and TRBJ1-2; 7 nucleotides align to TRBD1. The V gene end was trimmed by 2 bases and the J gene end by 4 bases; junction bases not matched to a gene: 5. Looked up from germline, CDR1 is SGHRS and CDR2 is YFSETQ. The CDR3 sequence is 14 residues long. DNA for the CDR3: TGCGCCAGCAGCTTACCCGACAGGGCCTATGGCTACACCTTC. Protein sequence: CASSLPDRAYGYTF.

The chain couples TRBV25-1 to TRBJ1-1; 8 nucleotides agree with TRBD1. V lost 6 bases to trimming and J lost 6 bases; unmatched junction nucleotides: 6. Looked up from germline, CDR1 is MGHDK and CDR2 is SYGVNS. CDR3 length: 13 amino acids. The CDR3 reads CASSLQGGPEAFF. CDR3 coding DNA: TGTGCCAGCAGCCTACAGGGGGGACCTGAAGCTTTCTTT.

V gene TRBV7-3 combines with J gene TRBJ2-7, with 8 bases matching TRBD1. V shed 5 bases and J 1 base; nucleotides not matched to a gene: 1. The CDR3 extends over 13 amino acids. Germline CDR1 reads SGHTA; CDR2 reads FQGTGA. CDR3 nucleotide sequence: TGTGCCAGCAGCAGGACAGGGTCCTACGAGCAGTACTTC. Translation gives CASSRTGSYEQYF.

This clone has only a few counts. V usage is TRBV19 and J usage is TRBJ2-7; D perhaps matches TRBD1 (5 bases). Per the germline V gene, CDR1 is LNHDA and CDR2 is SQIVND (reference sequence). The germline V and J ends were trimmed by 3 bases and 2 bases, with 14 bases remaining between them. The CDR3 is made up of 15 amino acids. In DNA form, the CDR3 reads TGTGCCAGTAGTATTTCCCCGACAGACGCCTACGAGCAGTACTTC. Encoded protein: CASSISPTDAYEQYF.

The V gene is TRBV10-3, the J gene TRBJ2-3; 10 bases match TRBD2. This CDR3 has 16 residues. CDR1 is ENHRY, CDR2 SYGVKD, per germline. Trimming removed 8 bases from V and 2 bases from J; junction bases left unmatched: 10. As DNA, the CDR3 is TGTGCCATCGGAGAATTAGCGGGGGGAAACACAGATACGCAGTATTTT. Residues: CAIGELAGGNTDTQYF.

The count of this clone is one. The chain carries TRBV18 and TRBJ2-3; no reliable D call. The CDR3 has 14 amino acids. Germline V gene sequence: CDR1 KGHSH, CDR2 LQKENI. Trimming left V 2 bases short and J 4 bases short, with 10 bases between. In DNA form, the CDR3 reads TGTGCCAGCTCACCATACCTATATTCAGATACGCAGTATTTT. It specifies CASSPYLYSDTQYF.

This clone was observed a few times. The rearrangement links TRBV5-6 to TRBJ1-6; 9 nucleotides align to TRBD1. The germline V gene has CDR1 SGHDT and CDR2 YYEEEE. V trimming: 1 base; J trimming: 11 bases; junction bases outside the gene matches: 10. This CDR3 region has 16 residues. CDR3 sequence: CASSLPGTGRSAPLHF. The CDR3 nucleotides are TGTGCCAGCAGCTTGCCCGGGACAGGGAGGAGTGCACCCCTCCACTTT.

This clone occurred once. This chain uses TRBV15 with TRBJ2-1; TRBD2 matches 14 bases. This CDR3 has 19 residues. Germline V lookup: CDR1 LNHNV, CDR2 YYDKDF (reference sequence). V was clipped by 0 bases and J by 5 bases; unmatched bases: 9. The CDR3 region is CATSREGTSGGSINNEQFF. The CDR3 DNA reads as TGTGCCACCAGCAGAGAGGGGACTAGCGGGGGATCGATCAACAATGAGCAGTTCTTC.

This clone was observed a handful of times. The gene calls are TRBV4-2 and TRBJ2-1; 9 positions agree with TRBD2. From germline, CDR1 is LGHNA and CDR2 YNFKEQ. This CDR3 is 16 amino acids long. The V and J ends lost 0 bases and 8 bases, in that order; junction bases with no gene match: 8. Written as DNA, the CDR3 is TGTGCCAGCAGCCAAGATATCGGCGGGGGGGCCGATGAGCAGTTCTTC. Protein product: CASSQDIGGGADEQFF.

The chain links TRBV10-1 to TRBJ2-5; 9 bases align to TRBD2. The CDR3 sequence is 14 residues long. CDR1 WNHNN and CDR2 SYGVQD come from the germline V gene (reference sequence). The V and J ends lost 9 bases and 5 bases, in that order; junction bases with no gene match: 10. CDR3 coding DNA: TGCGCCAGGCTTCGGCGGGGGGGCCGGGAGACCCAGTACTTC. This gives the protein CARLRRGGRETQYF.

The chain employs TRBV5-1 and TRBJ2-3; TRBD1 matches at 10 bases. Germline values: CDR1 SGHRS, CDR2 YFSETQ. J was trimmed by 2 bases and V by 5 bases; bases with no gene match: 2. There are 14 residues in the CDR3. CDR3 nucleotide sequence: TGCGCCAGCAGGGGACAGGGGTTCACAGATACGCAGTATTTT. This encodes CASRGQGFTDTQYF.

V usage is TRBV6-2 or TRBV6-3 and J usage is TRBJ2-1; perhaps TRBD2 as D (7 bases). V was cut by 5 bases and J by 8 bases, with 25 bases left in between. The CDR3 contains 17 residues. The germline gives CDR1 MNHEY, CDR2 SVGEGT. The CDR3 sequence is CASSDQTGTIGGDEQFF. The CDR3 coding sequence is TGTGCCAGCAGTGACCAAACCGGGACTATAGGGGGGGATGAGCAGTTCTTC.

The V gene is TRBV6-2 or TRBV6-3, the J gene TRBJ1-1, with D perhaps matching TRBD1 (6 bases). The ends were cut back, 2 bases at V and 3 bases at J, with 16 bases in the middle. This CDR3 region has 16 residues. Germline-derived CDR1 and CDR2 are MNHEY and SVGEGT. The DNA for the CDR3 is TGTGCCAGCAGTTACCCAGACAGGCCGCGGGACACTGAAGCTTTCTTT. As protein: CASSYPDRPRDTEAFF.

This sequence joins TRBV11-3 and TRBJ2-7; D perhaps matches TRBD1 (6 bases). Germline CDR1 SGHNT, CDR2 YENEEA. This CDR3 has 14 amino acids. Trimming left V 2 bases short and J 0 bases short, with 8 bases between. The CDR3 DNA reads TGTGCCAGCAGCTTACAGGGGTCCTCCTACGAGCAGTACTTC. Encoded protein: CASSLQGSSYEQYF. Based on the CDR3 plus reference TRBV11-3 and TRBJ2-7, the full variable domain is EAGVVQSPRYKIIEKKQPVAFWCNPISGHNTLYWYLQNLGQGPELLIRYENEEAVDDSQLPKDRFSAERLKGVDSTLKIQPAELGDSAVYLCASSLQGSSYEQYFGPGTRLTVT.

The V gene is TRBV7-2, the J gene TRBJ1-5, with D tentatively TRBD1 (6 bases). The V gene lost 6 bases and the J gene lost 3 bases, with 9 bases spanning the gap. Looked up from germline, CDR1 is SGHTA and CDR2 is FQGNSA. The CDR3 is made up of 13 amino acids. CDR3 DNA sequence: TGTGCCAGCAGGGACAGCCTCAATCAGCCCCAGCATTTT. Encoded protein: CASRDSLNQPQHF.

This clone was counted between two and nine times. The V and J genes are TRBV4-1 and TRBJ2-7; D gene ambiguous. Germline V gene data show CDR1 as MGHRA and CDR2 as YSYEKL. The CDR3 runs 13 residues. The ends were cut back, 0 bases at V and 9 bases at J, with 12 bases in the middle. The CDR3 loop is CASSQDMANSQYF. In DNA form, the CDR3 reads TGCGCCAGCAGCCAAGATATGGCAAATTCGCAGTACTTC.

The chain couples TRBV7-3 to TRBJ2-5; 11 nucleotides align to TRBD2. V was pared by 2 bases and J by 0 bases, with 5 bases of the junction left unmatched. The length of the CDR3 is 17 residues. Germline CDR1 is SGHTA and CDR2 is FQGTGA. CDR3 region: CASSLVPTSGDQETQYF. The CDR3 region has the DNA TGTGCCAGCAGCTTAGTCCCGACTAGCGGGGACCAAGAGACCCAGTACTTC.

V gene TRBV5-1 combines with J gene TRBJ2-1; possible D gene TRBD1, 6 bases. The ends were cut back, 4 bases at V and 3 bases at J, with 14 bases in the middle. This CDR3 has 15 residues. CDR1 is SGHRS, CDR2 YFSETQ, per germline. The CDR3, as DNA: TGCGCCAGCAGCGGACAGACTGGGGGCTACAATGAGCAGTTCTTC. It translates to CASSGQTGGYNEQFF.

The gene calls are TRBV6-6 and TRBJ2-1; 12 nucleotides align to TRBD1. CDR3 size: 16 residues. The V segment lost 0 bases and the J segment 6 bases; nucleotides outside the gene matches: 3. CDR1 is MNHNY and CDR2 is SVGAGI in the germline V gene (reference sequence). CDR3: CASSYSGTGGFNEQFF. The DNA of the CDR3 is TGTGCCAGCAGTTACTCCGGGACAGGGGGCTTCAATGAGCAGTTCTTC.